The TCR beta chain described here comes from a study of blood T cells in healthy people across ages. Study-wide findings and caveats: Without sorted subsets, naive and antigen-experienced compartments could not be conclusively compared. The long-lived group displayed more naive CD4+ cells, plus higher diversity, than the aged donors did.

A second 7 to 11 cycle PCR used barcoded and J-beta primers. A template-switch adaptor containing 12 random nucleotides labeled each cDNA molecule. TCRdb reprocessed the 5' RACE reads via MiXCR and lists one record per CDR3 protein. There are roughly 640,000 distinct CDR3 sequences in the sample; about 30% occur only once, and 15% to 17% lies in the top ten. Researchers collected roughly 10 milliliters of peripheral blood from every single donor. This clonotype was observed at least ten times. Its antigen is not known. The CDR3 covers 13 residues. Germline values: CDR1 SQVTM, CDR2 ANQGSEA. The V and J ends lost 6 bases and 6 bases, in that order; junction bases with no gene match: 3.

The source of this sequence is a woman older than 75 in good health. Sequenced input: blood. V is TRBV29-1 and J is TRBJ1-6, with 9 bases identical to TRBD1. As DNA, the CDR3 is TGCAGCGTACGACAGGGGGGTAATTCACCCCTCCACTTT. This encodes CSVRQGGNSPLHF. Full variable domain (rest looked up from reference TRBV29-1 and TRBJ1-6): SAVISQKPSRDICQRGTSLTIQCQVDSQVTMMFWYRQQPGQSLTLIATANQGSEATYESGFVIDKFPISRPNLTFSTLTVSNMSPEDSSIYLCSVRQGGNSPLHFGNGTRLTVT.